Each of the 26 T cell receptor beta chains below was sequenced from the same sample in a study of beta chain features in type 1 diabetes. Sequencing targeted expressed TCRB transcripts, as all isolated RNA had been reverse transcribed. Measured with immunoSEQ multiplex PCR; TCRdb has only the in-frame clones, and not every one. Of around 250,000 clones in the sample, under 70% were seen once. What was sequenced was naive CD4+ T cells from blood. These receptors were taken from a man aged 30 to 39 in good health.

The J gene is TRBJ2-5, the V gene TRBV30, with 7 bases fitting TRBD2. Germline CDR1 reads GTSNPN; CDR2 reads SVGIG (reference sequence). V shed 4 bases, J shed 5 bases, and the junction held 13 bases outside the gene matches. This CDR3 is built from 15 residues. The CDR3 reads CAWKRDYPKAETQYF. The CDR3 DNA is TGTGCCTGGAAACGGGACTATCCAAAGGCGGAGACCCAGTACTTC.

There are a few counts of this clone. The chain carries TRBV29-1 and TRBJ2-1, with 8 bases matching TRBD2. The CDR3 sequence is 14 residues long. The germline V gene has CDR1 SQVTM and CDR2 ANQGSEA. V dropped 8 bases and J dropped 4; count of bases not matched to a gene: 10. The CDR3 sequence is CSFGASGYYNEQFF. The CDR3 nucleotides read TGCAGCTTTGGGGCTAGCGGGTATTACAATGAGCAGTTCTTC.

The chain recombines TRBV30 with TRBJ2-5; 7 bases match TRBD1. The J segment lost 5 bases and the V segment lost 4 bases, leaving 7 bases of the junction unmatched. CDR1 is GTSNPN, CDR2 SVGIG, per germline (reference sequence). This CDR3 spans 13 amino acids. Here the CDR3 reads CAWNPQGLETQYF. In DNA, the CDR3 is TGTGCCTGGAATCCACAGGGGTTGGAGACCCAGTACTTC.

The chain combines TRBV4-3 with TRBJ2-7; D is uncertain. Per the germline V gene, CDR1 is LGHNA and CDR2 is YSLEER. The V end lost 0 bases, the J end lost 6 bases, and 9 bases lay between the germline ends. The CDR3 loop spans 13 amino acids. CDR3 protein: CASSQDLWFEQYF. The DNA of the CDR3 is TGCGCCAGCAGCCAAGATCTCTGGTTCGAGCAGTACTTC.

The chain employs TRBV30 and TRBJ1-2, with no clear D. The CDR3 is 12 amino acids. Germline CDR1 is GTSNPN and CDR2 is SVGIG (reference sequence). Trimming cost V 1 base and J 2 bases, with 5 bases left between them. CDR3 DNA sequence: TGTGCCTGGAGTGAGCGAAACTATGGCTACACCTTC. The encoded protein is CAWSERNYGYTF.

The V call is TRBV5-1, the J call TRBJ2-7, with D possibly being TRBD1 (5 bases). V was shortened by 7 bases and J by 5 bases, with 16 bases between the two germline ends. The germline V gene encodes CDR1 SGHRS and CDR2 YFSETQ. This CDR3 comprises 13 residues. In DNA, the CDR3 is TGCGCCAGCCAAGCGACAGTCTTTAACGAGCAGTACTTC. This gives the protein CASQATVFNEQYF.

The chain carries TRBV5-1 and TRBJ2-7; TRBD1 agrees at 8 bases. The CDR3 contains 18 residues. V dropped 7 bases and J dropped 0; count of bases not matched to a gene: 18. Germline V gene data show CDR1 as SGHRS and CDR2 as YFSETQ. The CDR3 spells CASRSYVGQGIPSYEQYF. The CDR3 coding sequence is TGCGCCAGCCGATCCTACGTAGGACAGGGTATCCCCTCCTACGAGCAGTACTTC.

V and J are TRBV14 and TRBJ1-5; no firm D call. Trimming took 1 base from V and 2 from J, leaving 3 bases between them. CDR1 is SGHDN, CDR2 FVKESK, per germline. This CDR3 is built from 13 residues. CDR3 sequence reads: CASSQGGNQPQHF. Written as DNA, the CDR3 is TGTGCCAGCAGCCAAGGGGGCAATCAGCCCCAGCATTTT.

The chain recombines TRBV18 with TRBJ2-5; tentatively, D is TRBD1 or TRBD2 (5 bases each). The CDR3 sequence is 14 residues long. Per germline, CDR1 KGHSH and CDR2 LQKENI. Between the trimmed V and J ends, which lost 4 bases and 1 base, there was a span of 10 bases. DNA of the CDR3: TGTGCCAGCTCACTCATCGGGACCCAAGAGACCCAGTACTTC. Residues: CASSLIGTQETQYF.

J is TRBJ2-6 and V is TRBV7-9; no definite D call. This CDR3 region has 15 residues. From germline, CDR1 is SEHNR and CDR2 FQNEAQ (reference sequence). V was pared by 5 bases and J by 0 bases, with 8 bases between. The CDR3 here is CASSPLSSGANVLTF. The DNA of the CDR3 is TGTGCCAGCAGCCCCCTTAGCTCTGGGGCCAACGTCCTGACTTTC.

As regards this clone: One end of the junction is discordant with germline, which a read error may explain. This sequence joins TRBV25-1 and TRBJ2-7, with D unclear. The CDR3 covers 8 residues. The germline gives CDR1 MGHDK, CDR2 SYGVNS. The CDR3 region has the DNA TGTGCCAGGAAGTGGGGTAACTTC. Encoded protein: CARKWGNF.

This clone was detected only once. V gene TRBV7-8 combines with J gene TRBJ2-3; 10 positions match TRBD2. With V trimmed by 2 bases and J by 6 bases, 11 bases remained unmatched. Looked up from germline, CDR1 is SGHVS and CDR2 is FQNEAQ. The CDR3 runs 17 residues. CDR3 in DNA: TGTGCCAGCAGCTTACAGGGGGTGGCTAGCGGGAGTGATACGCAGTATTTT. Amino acids: CASSLQGVASGSDTQYF.

This CDR3 is CAWRGAKNIQYF. Written as DNA, the CDR3 is TGTGCCTGGAGAGGGGCCAAAAACATTCAGTACTTC. The chain employs TRBV30 and TRBJ2-4, with unresolved D. This CDR3 is built from 12 residues. V shed 3 bases and J shed 1 base, with 4 bases lying between them. Germline CDR1 is GTSNPN and CDR2 is SVGIG (reference sequence).

The rearrangement links TRBV10-3 to TRBJ2-2; D is unresolved. The V gene lost 6 bases and the J gene lost 7 bases, with 12 bases spanning the gap. The V gene's germline CDR1 is ENHRY and CDR2 SYGVKD. The CDR3 length is 13 residues. This chain's CDR3 is CAISFSLDGELFF. The CDR3 region has the DNA TGTGCCATCAGCTTTTCCCTGGACGGGGAGCTGTTTTTT.

The chain has TRBV9 and TRBJ2-1, with 7 bases aligning to TRBD1. The CDR3 covers 23 residues. Germline V gene lookup returns CDR1 SGDLS and CDR2 YYNGEE. V lost 3 bases to trimming and J lost 0 bases; unmatched junction nucleotides: 27. The CDR3 sequence is CASSDRQGAEPQFRESSYNEQFF. CDR3 coding DNA: TGTGCCAGCAGCGATCGACAGGGCGCCGAACCTCAGTTTAGGGAAAGCTCCTACAATGAGCAGTTCTTC.

The CDR3 sequence is CASSIYGTPLEQYF. The CDR3 DNA reads TGTGCCAGCAGTATCTACGGGACTCCCCTCGAGCAGTACTTC. V gene TRBV28 combines with J gene TRBJ2-7, with D possibly being TRBD2 (6 bases). This CDR3 comprises 14 residues. Germline V gene sequence: CDR1 MDHEN, CDR2 SYDVKM. V lost 5 bases, J lost 6 bases, and 17 bases lay in between.

V usage is TRBV29-1 and J usage is TRBJ2-1; 9 bases map to TRBD1. This CDR3 region has 14 residues. V gave up 7 bases and J gave up 8 bases; unmatched junction bases: 12. In germline, CDR1 is SQVTM, CDR2 ANQGSEA. The CDR3 here is CSARTGALKDEQFF. For the CDR3, the DNA is TGCAGCGCACGGACAGGGGCCCTTAAGGATGAGCAGTTCTTC.

The chain couples TRBV9 to TRBJ2-2; D remains unclear. Germline CDR1 is SGDLS and CDR2 is YYNGEE. The length of the CDR3 is 13 residues. V was cut by 0 bases and J by 8 bases, with 8 bases left in between. The CDR3 sequence: CASSVARSGELFF. The CDR3, as DNA: TGTGCCAGCAGCGTAGCTAGATCTGGGGAGCTGTTTTTT.

The chain uses TRBV19 and TRBJ1-5; no definite D call. The CDR3 has 13 amino acids. Per germline, CDR1 LNHDA and CDR2 SQIVND (reference sequence). V dropped 3 bases and J dropped 7 bases, with 10 bases sitting between them. This CDR3 is CASSILGQQPQHF. The CDR3 DNA reads as TGTGCCAGTAGTATCCTGGGTCAACAGCCCCAGCATTTT.

This clone has a handful of counts. Compared with germline, one end of the junction differs, possibly owing to a read error. The V call is TRBV30, the J call TRBJ2-7; 7 bases match TRBD2. CDR3 size: 11 residues. Germline CDR1 reads GTSNPN; CDR2 reads SVGIG (reference sequence). CDR3 in DNA: TGTGCCTGGAGCGCCTCTGCGGGAGCCCACTTC. As protein: CAWSASAGAHF.

This clone was found a few times. The chain has TRBV13 and TRBJ2-5; D is possibly TRBD1 or TRBD2 (5 bases each). Germline V gives CDR1 PRHDT, CDR2 FYEKMQ (reference sequence). Trimming shortened V by 6 bases and J by 6 bases, and 14 bases separated the two germline ends. CDR3 length equals 13 residues. CDR3 bases: TGTGCCAGCAGTCGTGATGGGGGTCAGACCCAGTACTTC. Translation: CASSRDGGQTQYF.

The rearrangement links TRBV5-4 to TRBJ1-2; D gene unclear. The germline V gene encodes CDR1 SGHNT and CDR2 YYREEE (reference sequence). The CDR3 consists of 12 residues. Trimming took off 4 bases at V and 5 bases at J, with 9 bases between the two ends. CDR3 protein: CASSTDGYGYTF. CDR3 coding DNA: TGTGCCAGCAGCACGGACGGTTATGGCTACACCTTC. Full variable domain (outside the CDR3, taken from reference TRBV5-4 and TRBJ1-2): ETGVTQSPTHLIKTRGQQVTLRCSSQSGHNTVSWYQQALGQGPQFIFQYYREEENGRGNFPPRFSGLQFPNYSSELNVNALELDDSALYLCASSTDGYGYTFGSGTRLTVV.

The rearrangement joins TRBV27 to TRBJ1-1; a possible D gene is TRBD1 (5 bases). Trimming pared 3 bases from V and 2 bases from J, leaving 10 bases between. From germline, CDR1 is MNHEY and CDR2 SMNVEV (reference sequence). The CDR3 totals 14 residues. CDR3 loop: CASSFRTPNTEAFF. The CDR3 DNA is TGTGCCAGCAGTTTCCGGACACCAAACACTGAAGCTTTCTTT.

The V call is TRBV7-6, the J call TRBJ1-5; 8 bases are shared with TRBD1. V gave up 3 bases and J gave up 7 bases; unmatched junction bases: 8. Germline V gene sequence: CDR1 SGHVS, CDR2 FNYEAQ. The CDR3 is 15 amino acids. In DNA, the CDR3 is TGTGCCAGCAGCTTGGAAGACAGGGGAAGCCAGCCCCAGCATTTT. It codes for CASSLEDRGSQPQHF.

The table lists this clone with a few counts. The chain employs TRBV29-1 and TRBJ1-1; TRBD1 is a possible D gene (5 bases). Trimming removed 0 bases at V and 4 bases at J, with 12 bases between. Germline V gene data show CDR1 as SQVTM and CDR2 as ANQGSEA. The CDR3 is 14 amino acids. The CDR3 nucleotides read TGCAGCGTTGAAGACACCTTGGGGGTCACTGAAGCTTTCTTT. The encoded protein is CSVEDTLGVTEAFF.

The V gene is TRBV7-2, the J gene TRBJ2-5; no clear D. Looked up from germline, CDR1 is SGHTA and CDR2 is FQGNSA. This CDR3 region has 14 residues. Trimming pared 5 bases from V and 2 bases from J, leaving 12 bases between. The CDR3 loop is CASSPSGVQETQYF. In DNA, the CDR3 is TGTGCCAGCAGCCCCTCGGGCGTTCAAGAGACCCAGTACTTC.